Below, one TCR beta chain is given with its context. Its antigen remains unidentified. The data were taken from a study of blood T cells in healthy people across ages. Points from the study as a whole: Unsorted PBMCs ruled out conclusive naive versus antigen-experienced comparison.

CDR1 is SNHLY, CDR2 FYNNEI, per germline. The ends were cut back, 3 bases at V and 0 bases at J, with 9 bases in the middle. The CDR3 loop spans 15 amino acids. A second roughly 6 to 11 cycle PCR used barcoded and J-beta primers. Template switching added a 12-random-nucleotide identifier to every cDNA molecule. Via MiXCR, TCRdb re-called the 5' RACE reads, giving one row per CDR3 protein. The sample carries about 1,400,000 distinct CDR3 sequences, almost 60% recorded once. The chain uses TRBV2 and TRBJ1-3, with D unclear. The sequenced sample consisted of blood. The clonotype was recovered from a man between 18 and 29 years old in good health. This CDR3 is CASSEFPNSGNTIYF. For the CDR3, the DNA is TGTGCCAGCAGTGAGTTCCCGAACTCTGGAAACACCATATATTTT.